This TCR beta chain was captured by sequencing in a study of OX40 agonist ivuxolimab in advanced cancers. Study results and limitations: There was clonal expansion of CD4+ and CD8+ blood T cells by week 6 at 0.1 to 3.0 mg/kg. In CD8+ T cells, expanded clones were on average more numerous than in CD4+.

J gave up 4 bases and V 5 bases, and 11 bases lay outside the gene matches. Germline CDR1 SQVTM, CDR2 ANQGSEA. The CDR3 loop spans 15 amino acids. Generated by immunoSEQ multiplex PCR, the TCRdb table keeps only in-frame clones and is missing some. The sample carries approximately 89,000 clones, 70% to 90% recorded once. On this clone itself: Its antigen is not identified.

The source is an adult with an advanced solid tumor such as melanoma, head and neck, liver or kidney cancer. The chain links TRBV29-1 to TRBJ1-1; TRBD1 agrees at 9 bases. Here the sequenced sample was CD4+ or CD8+ T cells sorted from blood, taken in a trial of the OX40 agonist ivuxolimab. The CDR3 loop reads CSVLPGTGLATEAFF. In nucleotides, the CDR3 is TGCAGCGTTTTACCCGGGACAGGGTTGGCCACTGAAGCTTTCTTT.